These T cell receptor beta chains were read from a single sample in a study of cytomegalovirus exposure and HLA in healthy donors. TCRdb keeps only in-frame clones here, not all; method: immunoSEQ multiplex PCR. The sample includes 150,000 to 200,000 clones, around 82% of them seen just once. The sequenced sample was PBMCs. The receptors stem from a man in his forties or fifties in good health and CMV-seropositive. CDR3s include the opening cysteine and the closing phenylalanine or tryptophan. The D gene is left open where the match is weak. Part of the rows lack a size; the others show once, few, many or a class for expanded clones.

j_call,cdr3_length,clone_size,d_call,v_call,cdr3_nt,cdr3_aa
TRBJ2-7,13,once,TRBD2,TRBV6-6,TGTGCCAGCAGCACGACTAGCGGGAGGGAGCAGTACTTC,CASSTTSGREQYF
TRBJ2-3,14,-,TRBD2,TRBV29-1,TGCAGCGTTGAAGCAGCGGGAGGGCCTGATACGCAGTATTTT,CSVEAAGGPDTQYF
TRBJ2-2,14,once,-,TRBV7-9,TGTGCCAGCAGCTTAGCGGGGGCCACCGGGGAGCTGTTTTTT,CASSLAGATGELFF
TRBJ1-1,13,-,-,TRBV27,TGTGCCAGCAGAGGGGGAGTGAACACTGAAGCTTTCTTT,CASRGGVNTEAFF
TRBJ2-1,16,-,-,TRBV28,TGTGCCAGCAGTTCATTGACCGGGAGCTCCTACAATGAGCAGTTCTTC,CASSSLTGSSYNEQFF
TRBJ2-5,14,-,TRBD2,TRBV7-2,TGTGCCAGCAATCTACTAGCGGCCACAGAGACCCAGTACTTC,CASNLLAATETQYF
TRBJ2-4,15,-,TRBD1,TRBV11-1,TGTGCCAGCAGTTCCACGACAGGGGAGTTAAACAGTCAGTACTTC,CASSSTTGELNSQYF
TRBJ2-2,15,-,-,TRBV19,TGTGCCAGTAGTGCATTACACAGGGTTACCGGGGAGCTGTTTTTT,CASSALHRVTGELFF
TRBJ1-5,16,-,TRBD1,TRBV11-2,TGTGCCAGCAGCTTAAGGGGACAGGGGCACAATCAGCCCCAGCATTTT,CASSLRGQGHNQPQHF
TRBJ2-2,16,-,-,TRBV18,TGTGCCAGCTCACCACCAGTAGCGGTCACATCCGGGGAGCTGTTTTTT,CASSPPVAVTSGELFF
TRBJ1-1,10,-,TRBD1,TRBV29-1,TGCAGCGTTTCAGGGGGAGAAGCTTTCTTT,CSVSGGEAFF
TRBJ1-3,18,-,-,TRBV5-1,TGCGCCAGCAGCCCGACGATACCCACAGGCCTCTCTGGAAACACCATATATTTT,CASSPTIPTGLSGNTIYF
TRBJ1-2,14,-,TRBD1,TRBV29-1,TGCAGCGTTGGACGGGACAGGACTAACTATGGCTACACCTTC,CSVGRDRTNYGYTF
TRBJ2-1,16,-,-,TRBV7-2,TGTGCCAGCAGCTTAGGGGGGCCTAGCGGATACAATGAGCAGTTCTTC,CASSLGGPSGYNEQFF
TRBJ2-5,15,-,-,TRBV6-5,TGTGCCAGCAGTTACCCCGGTAGTTTGAGAGAGACCCAGTACTTC,CASSYPGSLRETQYF
TRBJ2-5,15,once,TRBD1,TRBV7-2,TGTGCCAGCAGCGGGGACAGTATAAGCCAAGAGACCCAGTACTTC,CASSGDSISQETQYF
TRBJ2-3,14,-,-,TRBV5-1,TGCGCCAGCAGCTTGCTGCTAGCGACAGATACGCAGTATTTT,CASSLLLATDTQYF
TRBJ2-7,13,-,-,TRBV4-1,TGCGCCAGCAGCCAAGTCAGCCTGGGCGAGCAGTACTTC,CASSQVSLGEQYF
TRBJ1-4,14,few,-,TRBV7-6,TGTGCCAGCAGCTTCGGCAGGGTAGGGGAAAAACTGTTTTTT,CASSFGRVGEKLFF
TRBJ1-3,11,-,-,TRBV6-1,TGTGTGTCCAGGGTTGGAAACACCATATATTTT,CVSRVGNTIYF
TRBJ1-5,14,-,TRBD1,TRBV19,TGTGCCACTCGCGGGACAGTCAGCAATCAGCCCCAGCATTTT,CATRGTVSNQPQHF
TRBJ2-1,13,-,TRBD2,TRBV29-1,TGCAGCGTTGATAGCGGGGATATTAATGAGCAGTTCTTC,CSVDSGDINEQFF
TRBJ2-4,13,-,-,TRBV28,TGTGCCAGCAGCCCCCATCCCAAAAACATTCAGTACTTC,CASSPHPKNIQYF
TRBJ2-3,16,-,TRBD1,TRBV6-6,TGTGCCAGCAGTTCACCGGACAGGGGGCGCGCAGATACGCAGTATTTT,CASSSPDRGRADTQYF
TRBJ2-1,15,-,TRBD2,TRBV7-9,TGTGCCAGCAGCCCCCGTGGAGCGGGAGGAAGGGGACAGTTCTTC,CASSPRGAGGRGQFF
TRBJ2-1,16,-,TRBD2,TRBV6-5,TGTGCCAGCAGTTACTCTACTAGCGGGATCTACAATGAGCAGTTCTTC,CASSYSTSGIYNEQFF
TRBJ2-7,11,once,-,TRBV7-9,TGTTCCAGCAGCTCCACTGCCGAGCAGTACTTC,CSSSSTAEQYF
TRBJ2-2,15,-,-,TRBV7-9,TGTGCCAGCAGCTTAGCGCAGCAGGATACCGGGGAGCTGTTTTTT,CASSLAQQDTGELFF
TRBJ1-5,17,once,TRBD1,TRBV19,TGTGCCAGTAGTTTCAGGACAGGGGGTAATTTAAATCAGCCCCAGCATTTT,CASSFRTGGNLNQPQHF
TRBJ2-1,13,-,TRBD2,TRBV11-3,TGTGCCAGCAGCAGCGGGATCTACAATGAGCAGTTCTTC,CASSSGIYNEQFF
TRBJ1-1,11,-,-,TRBV29-1,TGCAGCGTTCGACCTGTAATGAGGGCTTTCTTT,CSVRPVMRAFF
TRBJ2-7,16,-,TRBD1,TRBV5-8,TGTGCCAGCAGCTACGACAGGGACAGGGGAACCTACGAGCAGTACTTC,CASSYDRDRGTYEQYF
TRBJ1-3,15,-,-,TRBV28,TGTGCCAGCAGTTTAGGGGGCGGCGCTGACCCCACCATATATTTT,CASSLGGGADPTIYF
TRBJ1-2,15,-,TRBD1,TRBV7-9,TGTGCCCCCAGGGGGACAGGGGGATTTAACTATGGCTACACCTTC,CAPRGTGGFNYGYTF
TRBJ2-7,15,few,TRBD2,TRBV5-1,TGCGCCAGCAGCCGCGGGACTACGAAATTACACGAGCAGTACTTC,CASSRGTTKLHEQYF
TRBJ1-2,14,-,-,TRBV5-5,TGTGCCAGCAGCATTACGCGGGAGGGCTATGGCTACACCTTC,CASSITREGYGYTF
TRBJ1-5,16,-,TRBD1,TRBV28,TGTGCCAGCAGTTCCCCAAGGACAGGGGAGCATCAGCCCCAGCATTTT,CASSSPRTGEHQPQHF
TRBJ2-1,15,-,TRBD1,TRBV2,TGTGCCAGCAGAGGGACAGGGTTGGTCTACAATGAGCAGTTCTTC,CASRGTGLVYNEQFF
TRBJ2-7,14,-,TRBD2,TRBV28,TGTGCCAGCAGAACTCCGGGACTAGTCTACGAGCAGTACTTC,CASRTPGLVYEQYF
TRBJ2-7,14,-,TRBD1,TRBV27,TGTGCCAGCAGTTCCGGGACAGGGCCCAGCGAGCAGTACTTC,CASSSGTGPSEQYF
TRBJ1-1,15,-,-,TRBV4-1,TGCGCCAGCAGCCAAGAGGAGGATTATGTCTCTGAAGCTTTCTTT,CASSQEEDYVSEAFF
TRBJ1-2,17,-,-,TRBV19,TGTGCCAGTAGTACCGCCCGGACACTTTCCCCTAACTATGGCTACACCTTC,CASSTARTLSPNYGYTF
TRBJ2-1,13,-,-,TRBV25-1,TGTGCCAGCAGTGTGAATAGTGGGGGGGAGCAGTTCTTC,CASSVNSGGEQFF
TRBJ1-4,15,-,-,TRBV10-1,TGCGCCAGCAGTGAGTCGACAGGAGCGAATGAAAAACTGTTTTTT,CASSESTGANEKLFF
TRBJ2-5,15,once,TRBD2,TRBV11-2,TGTGCCAGCAGCCAGGGACTAGCGGACCAAGAGACCCAGTACTTC,CASSQGLADQETQYF
TRBJ1-1,13,-,-,TRBV9,TGTGCCAGCAGCGTGAGTTTGAACACTGAAGCTTTCTTT,CASSVSLNTEAFF
TRBJ2-7,12,-,-,TRBV29-1,TGCAGCGTTAGAGAGGGGGTTTACGAGCAGTACTTC,CSVREGVYEQYF
TRBJ1-3,11,-,-,TRBV7-2,TGTGCCAGCAGCTTACTCAACACCATATATTTT,CASSLLNTIYF
TRBJ2-5,17,-,-,TRBV27,TGTGCCAGCAGTTTATCCCCTCCGCAGGGTACCCAAGAGACCCAGTACTTC,CASSLSPPQGTQETQYF
TRBJ2-1,16,-,TRBD1,TRBV15,TGTGCCACCAGCGGTGACAGGGGACACTCCTACAATGAGCAGTTCTTC,CATSGDRGHSYNEQFF
TRBJ2-5,12,-,-,TRBV6-1,TGTGCCAGCACCTTCTCGGGGGAGACCCAGTACTTC,CASTFSGETQYF
TRBJ1-2,14,once,-,TRBV27,TGTGCCAGCAGTTTATCTCAAGCAGGGCGCGGCTACACCTTC,CASSLSQAGRGYTF
TRBJ2-7,14,-,TRBD1,TRBV6-1,TGTGCCAGCAGTGTAGGACAGGGGACCTACGAGCAGTACTTC,CASSVGQGTYEQYF
TRBJ2-3,13,-,-,TRBV29-1,TGCAGCTCCGCAAGCCCCAGCACAGATACGCAGTATTTT,CSSASPSTDTQYF
TRBJ2-7,14,-,-,TRBV5-5,TGTGCCAGCAGCTTGGCCGGGGGAACCTACGAGCAGTACTTC,CASSLAGGTYEQYF
TRBJ1-5,15,-,-,TRBV10-3,TGTGCCATCAGTAGCCAAGTGGGGGGGAATCAGCCCCAGCATTTT,CAISSQVGGNQPQHF
TRBJ2-2,18,once,TRBD2,TRBV2,TGTGCCAGCAGTGAAGGGGGACTAGCGGGAGGCGTTTCCGGGGAGCTGTTTTTT,CASSEGGLAGGVSGELFF
TRBJ1-5,14,-,TRBD1,TRBV18,TGTGCCAGCTCACGAGAGGGGGCAAGGCAGCCCCAGCATTTT,CASSREGARQPQHF